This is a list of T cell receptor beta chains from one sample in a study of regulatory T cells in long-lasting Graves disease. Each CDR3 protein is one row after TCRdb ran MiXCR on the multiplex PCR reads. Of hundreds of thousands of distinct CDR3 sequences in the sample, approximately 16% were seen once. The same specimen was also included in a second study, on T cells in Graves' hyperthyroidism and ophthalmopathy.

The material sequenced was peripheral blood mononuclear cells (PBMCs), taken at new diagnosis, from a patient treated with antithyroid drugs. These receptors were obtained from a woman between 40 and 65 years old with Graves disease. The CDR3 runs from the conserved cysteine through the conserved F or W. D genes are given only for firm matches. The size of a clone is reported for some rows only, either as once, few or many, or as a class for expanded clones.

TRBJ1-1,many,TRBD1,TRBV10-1,TGCGCCAGCAGTACCCCCGGGACAGGGGAGACGAGCACTGAAGCTTTCTTT,CASSTPGTGETSTEAFF
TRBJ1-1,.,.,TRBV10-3,TGTGCCATCAGTGACGGGGGCGCTGGGGCGGGCACTGAAGCTTTCTTT,CAISDGGAGAGTEAFF
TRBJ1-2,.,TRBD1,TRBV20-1,TGCAGTGCTAGAATACAGGGGGCTCGCTATGGCTACACCTTC,CSARIQGARYGYTF
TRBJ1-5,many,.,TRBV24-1,TGTGCCACCAGTGATGGGCAGGCGGGCAATCAGCCCCAGCATTTT,CATSDGQAGNQPQHF
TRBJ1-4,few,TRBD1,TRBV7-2,TGTGCCAGCAGCCGCGACAGGGGGTCAACTAATGAAAAACTGGTTTTT,CASSRDRGSTNEKLVF
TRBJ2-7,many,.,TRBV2,TGTGCCAGCAGGGTTGCAGGAAGCCTCTCCTACGAGCAGTACTTC,CASRVAGSLSYEQYF
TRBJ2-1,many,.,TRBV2,TGTGCCAGCACGAAGGGTTCCGCCTCGGCGAGTGAGCAGTTCTTC,CASTKGSASASEQFF
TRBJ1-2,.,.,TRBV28,TGTGCCAGCAGTTTAGCGCGACAGAATAACTATGGCTACACCTTC,CASSLARQNNYGYTF
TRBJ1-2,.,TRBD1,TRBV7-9,TGTGCCAGCAGCTTAAAGGCAGGGGGACATGGCTACACCTTC,CASSLKAGGHGYTF
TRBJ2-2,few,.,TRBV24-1,TGTGCCACCAGTGATTTTCCCCCCGGGGAGCTGTTTTTT,CATSDFPPGELFF
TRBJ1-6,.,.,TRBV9,TGTGCCAGCAGCGTGGACAGCACCTCCTATAATTCACCCCTCCACTTT,CASSVDSTSYNSPLHF
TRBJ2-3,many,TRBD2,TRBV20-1,TGCAGTGCTGGGGGACTAGCGGGGGGGTCCGATACGCAGTATTTT,CSAGGLAGGSDTQYF
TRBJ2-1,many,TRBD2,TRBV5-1,TGTGCCAGCAGTCTCACTAGCGGGGAGCAGTTCTTC,CASSLTSGEQFF
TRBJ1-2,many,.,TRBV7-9,TGTGCCAGCAGCTTATCGGAAGTACATGGCTACACCTTC,CASSLSEVHGYTF
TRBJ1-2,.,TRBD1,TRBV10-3,TGTGCCATCACCTCTGACAGGGGATCCTATGGCTACACCTTC,CAITSDRGSYGYTF
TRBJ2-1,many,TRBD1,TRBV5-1,TGCGCCAGCAGGCCCCCGGGACAGGGGGATTACAATGAGCAGTTCTTC,CASRPPGQGDYNEQFF
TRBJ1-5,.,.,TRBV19,TGTGCCAGTAGTCAGGGAATAGGACAGCCCCAGCATTTT,CASSQGIGQPQHF
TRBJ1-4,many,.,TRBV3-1,TGTGCCAGCAGCCAAGATCAGGGGATGGGAGAAAAACTGTTTTTT,CASSQDQGMGEKLFF
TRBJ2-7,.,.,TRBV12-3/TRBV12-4,TGTGCCAGCAGTCCCCCCCGAACCTACGAGCAGTACTTC,CASSPPRTYEQYF
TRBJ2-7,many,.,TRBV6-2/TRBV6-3,TGTGCCAGCAGTTGGGACACGAACTCCTACGAGCAGTACTTC,CASSWDTNSYEQYF
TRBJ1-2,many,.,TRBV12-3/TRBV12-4,TGTGCCAGCAGTTTTGGGGGCGGATATGGCTACACCTTC,CASSFGGGYGYTF
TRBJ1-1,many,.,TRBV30,TGTGCCTGGAAGTTGCTAGAGAACACTGAAGCTTTCTTT,CAWKLLENTEAFF
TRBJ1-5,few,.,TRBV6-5,TGTGCCAGCAGTTACTCCCGGGTAGGGGAAGTGAGCAATCAGCCCCAGCATTTT,CASSYSRVGEVSNQPQHF
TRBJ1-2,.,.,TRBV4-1,TGCGCCAGCAGCCGCCTAATTGAAGGTGGCTATGACTACACCTTC,CASSRLIEGGYDYTF
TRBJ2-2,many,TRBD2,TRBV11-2,TGTGCCAGCAGCCGGAAGGGACTAGCGGAGAACACCGGGGAGCTGTTTTTT,CASSRKGLAENTGELFF
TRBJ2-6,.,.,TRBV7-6,TGTGCCAGCAGCCCAGAATTGACTGTCTCTGGGGCCAACGTCCTGACTTTC,CASSPELTVSGANVLTF
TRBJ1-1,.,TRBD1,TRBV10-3,TGTGCCATCAGACGCGAGACAGGGAGCACTGAAGCTTTCTTT,CAIRRETGSTEAFF
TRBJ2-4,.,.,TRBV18,TGTGCCAGCTCACCACCGTTAGAAAAACTAGCCAAAAACATTCAGTACTTC,CASSPPLEKLAKNIQYF
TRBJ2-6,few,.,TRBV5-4,TGTGCCAGCAGCCCCGTGGGGGTGTCCTCTGGGGCCAACGTCCTGACTTTC,CASSPVGVSSGANVLTF
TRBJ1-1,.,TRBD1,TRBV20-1,TGCAGTGCGCTGGGGACAGGGGAGACTGAAGCTTTCTTT,CSALGTGETEAFF
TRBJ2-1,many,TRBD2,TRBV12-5,TGTGCTAGTGGTCCTCGGGCTAGCGGGGGGAGGAATGAGCAGTTCTTC,CASGPRASGGRNEQFF
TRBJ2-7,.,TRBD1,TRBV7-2,TGTGCCAGCAGTCCTGACAGGGGGCTGAGCGAGCAGTACTTC,CASSPDRGLSEQYF
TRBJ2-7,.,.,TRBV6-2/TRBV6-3,TGTGCCAGCAGTTCCTATGGGTACGAGCAGTACTTC,CASSSYGYEQYF
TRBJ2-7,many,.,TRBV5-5,TGTGCCAGCAGCTTGTTTGCACACGACCTCTACGAGCAGTACTTC,CASSLFAHDLYEQYF
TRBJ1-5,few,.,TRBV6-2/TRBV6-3,TGTGCCAGCAGTGAAGTGGGAATTTTGGGGATGGAGCATTTT,CASSEVGILGMEHF
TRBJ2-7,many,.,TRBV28,TGTGCCAGCAGTTTAAGCCCCGCGGACTCCTACGAGCAGTACTTC,CASSLSPADSYEQYF
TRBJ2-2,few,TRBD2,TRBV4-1,TGCGCCAGCAGCCTAAGACTAGCGGGGGCCGCGAACACCGGGGAGCTGTTTTTT,CASSLRLAGAANTGELFF
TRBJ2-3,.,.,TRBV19,TGTGCCACACGGCGGCGTAGCACAGATACGCAGTATTTT,CATRRRSTDTQYF
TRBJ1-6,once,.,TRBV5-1,TGCGCCAGCTGGAGGACACTCGGTTCACCCCTCCACTTT,CASWRTLGSPLHF
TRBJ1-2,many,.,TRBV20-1,TGCAGTGCTAGGCCCAGGAGCACTAACTATGGCTACACCTTC,CSARPRSTNYGYTF
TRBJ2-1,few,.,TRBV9,TGTGCCAGCAGCGTAGCGGACATATCCCCTAGTGAGCAGTTCTTC,CASSVADISPSEQFF
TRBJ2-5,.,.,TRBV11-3,TGTGCCAGCACCCCGAGGGGGGAAGGGGAGACCCAGTACTTC,CASTPRGEGETQYF
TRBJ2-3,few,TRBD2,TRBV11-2,TGTGCCAGCAGCCAGGGACTAGCGGGGGGGAGCACAGATACGCAGTATTTT,CASSQGLAGGSTDTQYF
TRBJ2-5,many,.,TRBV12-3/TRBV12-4,TGTGCCAGCAGTTTACGGGACACTTACCAAGAGACCCAGTACTTC,CASSLRDTYQETQYF
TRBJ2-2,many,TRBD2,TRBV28,TGTGCCAGCAGTTTGGGGCTGGCGGGGGGGAGAGGGGAGCTGTTTTTT,CASSLGLAGGRGELFF
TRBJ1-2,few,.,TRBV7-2,TGTGCCAGCAGCTTAGGGATGAACTATGGCTACACCTTC,CASSLGMNYGYTF
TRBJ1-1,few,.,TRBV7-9,TGTGCCAGCACCCCAGACCAGGGATTGAACACTGAAGCTTTCTTT,CASTPDQGLNTEAFF
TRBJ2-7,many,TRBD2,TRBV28,TGTGCCAGCTCCCAACTAGCGCGCGAGCAGTACTTC,CASSQLAREQYF